This TCR beta chain was recovered during a study of T-cell memory formation after mild COVID-19. Study-level background: TCR clusters were largely donor specific. Whole-study results and caveats: Chiefly within CM and EM were the contracting CD4+ clones; CD8+ ones were within EMRA. Second-wave clones reaching peak frequency on day 37 lacked confirmed SARS-CoV-2 specificity. There was a balanced CD4/CD8 profile in clones contracting day 15 to 85, and later expanders leaned CD4+.

The CDR3 is 13 residues long. V was shortened by 6 bases and J by 3 bases, with 12 bases between the two germline ends. CDR1 is LGHNA, CDR2 YNFKEQ, per germline. Worth noting for this clonotype: Its antigen remains unidentified.

MiXCR, run by TCRdb on the 5' RACE reads, gives a single entry per CDR3 protein. The table has hundreds of thousands of distinct CDR3 sequences, around 30% seen once; the top ten hold around an eighth. The receptor was derived from an adult woman who had mild COVID-19 (a few samples of this study predate the infection). Cell type and time point are not known. Sequenced input: PBMCs or a T cell subset sorted from them (not recorded which). V usage is TRBV4-2 and J usage is TRBJ2-7; no clear D gene. The chain's CDR3 is CASRILSDYEQYF. In DNA form, the CDR3 reads TGTGCCAGCAGGATCCTTAGTGACTACGAGCAGTACTTC.